A single sample is the source of the 8 T cell receptor beta chains below, sequenced in a study of shared clonotypes between healthy human individuals. Data came from immunoSEQ multiplex PCR; TCRdb stores just in-frame clones and leaves some out. This sample has about 610,000 clones; 97% occur once, and the top ten carry less than 0.065%. The sequenced sample consisted of naive CD4+ T cells sorted from blood. The subset denotes: CD45RA+ positively selected. The source is a woman in her twenties or thirties in good health.

The V and J genes are TRBV19 and TRBJ2-3; TRBD1 matches at 7 bases. Germline CDR1 is LNHDA and CDR2 is SQIVND (reference sequence). V shed 3 bases and J 1 base; nucleotides not matched to a gene: 1. The CDR3 consists of 14 residues. This CDR3 is CASSIGQGTDTQYF. The CDR3 nucleotides read TGTGCCAGTAGTATCGGACAGGGCACAGATACGCAGTATTTT. Full variable domain (missing parts from reference TRBV19 and TRBJ2-3): DGGITQSPKYLFRKEGQNVTLSCEQNLNHDAMYWYRQDPGQGLRLIYYSQIVNDFQKGDIAEGYSVSREKKESFPLTVTSAQKNPTAFYLCASSIGQGTDTQYFGPGTRLTVL.

V gene TRBV7-2 combines with J gene TRBJ2-2, with TRBD1 as a possible D gene (5 bases). From germline, CDR1 is SGHTA and CDR2 FQGNSA. CDR3 size: 17 residues. V was cut by 1 base and J by 3 bases, with 15 bases left in between. In DNA, the CDR3 is TGTGCCAGCAGCTTAGTGAGGTCAGGGCGGTACACCGGGGAGCTGTTTTTT. Amino acid sequence: CASSLVRSGRYTGELFF.

J is TRBJ1-1 and V is TRBV5-4, with D uncertain. Germline-derived CDR1 and CDR2 are SGHNT and YYREEE (reference sequence). This CDR3 spans 14 amino acids. Trimming stripped 0 bases from V and 2 bases from J, with 8 bases between. This chain's CDR3 is CASSLDRSNTEAFF. The CDR3 coding sequence is TGTGCCAGCAGCTTGGATAGGAGCAACACTGAAGCTTTCTTT.

This chain joins TRBV18 and TRBJ1-2, with a possible D match to TRBD1 (5 bases). V lost 2 bases and J 5 bases, leaving 18 bases between the germline ends. Per the germline V gene, CDR1 is KGHSH and CDR2 is LQKENI. CDR3 size: 16 residues. Written as DNA, the CDR3 is TGTGCCAGCTCACCAGTCAGGGAGGTCCCGAGGTATGGCTACACCTTC. It yields the protein CASSPVREVPRYGYTF.

A remark on this clone: This sample also contains other DNA sequences that code for the same CDR3. The V and J genes are TRBV28 and TRBJ2-7; D call uncertain. CDR1 is MDHEN and CDR2 is SYDVKM in the germline V gene. The CDR3 has 14 amino acids. V lost 6 bases to trimming and J lost 1 base, with 13 bases between them. The CDR3 spells CASSPAGPSYEQYF. Here the CDR3 DNA reads TGTGCCAGCAGCCCCGCCGGGCCGTCCTACGAGCAGTACTTC. The full variable domain, its missing parts supplied by reference TRBV28 and TRBJ2-7, is DVKVTQSSRYLVKRTGEKVFLECVQDMDHENMFWYRQDPGLGLRLIYFSYDVKMKEKGDIPEGYSVSREKKERFSLILESASTNQTSMYLCASSPAGPSYEQYFGPGTRLTVT.

This rearrangement joins TRBV5-1 to TRBJ1-1, with D possibly being TRBD1 (6 bases). Germline V lookup: CDR1 SGHRS, CDR2 YFSETQ. Trimming cost V 4 bases and J 0 bases, with 19 bases left between them. The CDR3 sequence is 17 residues long. This chain's CDR3 is CASSRVQGRLMNTEAFF. CDR3 sequence (DNA): TGCGCCAGCAGCAGAGTGCAGGGGCGCCTTATGAACACTGAAGCTTTCTTT.

J is TRBJ2-3 and V is TRBV7-9; TRBD2 matches at 10 bases. Trimming cost V 5 bases and J 0 bases; bases outside gene matches: 8. Per the germline V gene, CDR1 is SEHNR and CDR2 is FQNEAQ (reference sequence). The CDR3 length is 17 residues. CDR3 nucleotides: TGTGCCAGCAGCCCGTGGACTAGCGGTATGAGCACAGATACGCAGTATTTT. It specifies CASSPWTSGMSTDTQYF. The full variable domain, its missing parts supplied by reference TRBV7-9 and TRBJ2-3, is DTGVSQNPRHKITKRGQNVTFRCDPISEHNRLYWYRQTLGQGPEFLTYFQNEAQLEKSRLLSDRFSAERPKGSFSTLEIQRTEQGDSAMYLCASSPWTSGMSTDTQYFGPGTRLTVL.

Details on this clone: This sample also contains other DNA sequences that code for the same CDR3. The CDR3 loop is CASSVGTGVDEKLFF. Written as DNA, the CDR3 is TGTGCCAGCAGCGTAGGGACAGGGGTTGATGAAAAACTGTTTTTT. The V call is TRBV9, the J call TRBJ1-4; TRBD1 matches 9 bases. CDR1 SGDLS and CDR2 YYNGEE come from the germline V gene. Trimming removed 0 bases from V and 6 bases from J; junction bases left unmatched: 3. CDR3 length: 15 amino acids.